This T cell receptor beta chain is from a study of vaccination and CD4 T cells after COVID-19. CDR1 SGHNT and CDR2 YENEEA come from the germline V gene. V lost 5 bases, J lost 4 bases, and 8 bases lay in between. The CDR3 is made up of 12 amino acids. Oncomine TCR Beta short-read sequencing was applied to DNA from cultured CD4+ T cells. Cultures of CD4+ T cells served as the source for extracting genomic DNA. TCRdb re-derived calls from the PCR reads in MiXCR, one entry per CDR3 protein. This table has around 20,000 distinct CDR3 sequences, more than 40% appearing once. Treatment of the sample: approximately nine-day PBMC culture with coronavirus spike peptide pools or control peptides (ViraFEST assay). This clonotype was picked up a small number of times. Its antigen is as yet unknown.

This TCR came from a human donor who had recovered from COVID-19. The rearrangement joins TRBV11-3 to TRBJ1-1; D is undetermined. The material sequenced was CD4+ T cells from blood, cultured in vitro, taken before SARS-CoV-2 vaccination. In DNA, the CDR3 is TGTGCCAGCAGCGCTCTGGGCACTGAAGCTTTCTTT. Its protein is CASSALGTEAFF.